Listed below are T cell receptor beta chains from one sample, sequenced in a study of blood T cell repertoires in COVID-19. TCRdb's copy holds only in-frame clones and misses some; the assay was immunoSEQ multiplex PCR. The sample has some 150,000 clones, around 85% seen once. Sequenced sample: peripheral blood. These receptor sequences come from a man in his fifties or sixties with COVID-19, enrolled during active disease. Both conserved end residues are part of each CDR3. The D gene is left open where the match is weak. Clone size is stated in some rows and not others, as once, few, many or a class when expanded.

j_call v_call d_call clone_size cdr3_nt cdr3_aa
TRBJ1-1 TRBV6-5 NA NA TGTGCCAGCAGTACGCCGCGGGATAAGTTCGAAGCTTTCTTT CASSTPRDKFEAFF
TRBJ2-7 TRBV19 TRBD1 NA TGTGCCAGTAGGCAGGGGGCAGGGTCCTACGAGCAGTACTTC CASRQGAGSYEQYF
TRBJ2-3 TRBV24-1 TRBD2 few TGTGCCACCAGTGGGGGGACTAGCGACTTCACAGATACGCAGTATTTT CATSGGTSDFTDTQYF
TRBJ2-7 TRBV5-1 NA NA TGCGCCAGCAGCTTGGACGGTAGCGGCTCCTACGAGCAGTACTTC CASSLDGSGSYEQYF
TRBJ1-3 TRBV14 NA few TGTGCCAGCAGCCAACAAGGAAACACCATATATTTT CASSQQGNTIYF
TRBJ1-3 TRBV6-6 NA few NA CASSSSGRAGNTIYF
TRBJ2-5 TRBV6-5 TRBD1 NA TGTGCCAGCAGTCCCGGGACAGGGGGAAAGACCCAGTACTTC CASSPGTGGKTQYF
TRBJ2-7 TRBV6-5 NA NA TGTGCCAGCAGTTACTCTCCGGCCGGGGGCTCCTACGAGCAGTACTTC CASSYSPAGGSYEQYF
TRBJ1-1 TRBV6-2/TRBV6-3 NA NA TGTGCCAGCAGTTTTCGTGGCCTCATGAACACTGAAGCTTTCTTT CASSFRGLMNTEAFF
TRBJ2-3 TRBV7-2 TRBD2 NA TGTGCCAGCAAACCTCAGGGCACCGGGACTAGGCGGTATACGCAGTATTTT CASKPQGTGTRRYTQYF
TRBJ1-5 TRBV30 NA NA TGTGCCTGGAGTCTACAGGGCCTCCCGACCCAGCATTTT CAWSLQGLPTQHF
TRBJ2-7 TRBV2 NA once TGTGCCAGCAGGCCCGGGACACACGAAACCTACGAGCAGTACTTC CASRPGTHETYEQYF
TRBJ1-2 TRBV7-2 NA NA TGTGCCAGCAGCTTAGAGGTGACAGGTCTTGGCTACACCTTC CASSLEVTGLGYTF
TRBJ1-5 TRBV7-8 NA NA TGTGCCAGCAGCTTAGCGACGGGAAGCAATCAGCCCCAGCATTTT CASSLATGSNQPQHF
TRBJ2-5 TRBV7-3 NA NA TGTGCCAGCAGCTTGAGCGGAGTGGAGACCCAGTACTTC CASSLSGVETQYF
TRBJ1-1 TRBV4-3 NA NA TGCGCCAGCAGCCAGCGGGGAGATGGTCCTGAAGCTTTCTTT CASSQRGDGPEAFF
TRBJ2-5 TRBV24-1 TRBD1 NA TGTGCCACCAGTGATCCGGGACAGGGACAAGAGACCCAGTACTTC CATSDPGQGQETQYF
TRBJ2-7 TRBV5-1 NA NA TGCGCCAGCAGCTTGGGACTTCTATACGAGCAGTACTTC CASSLGLLYEQYF
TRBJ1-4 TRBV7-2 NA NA TGTGCCAGCAGCCGTAGGGAGGGAGGGTATGAAAAACTGTTTTTT CASSRREGGYEKLFF
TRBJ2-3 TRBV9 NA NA TGTGCCAGCAGCGTAGGGACTATCTACACAGATACGCAGTATTTT CASSVGTIYTDTQYF
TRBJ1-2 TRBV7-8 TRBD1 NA TGTGCCAGCAGCGAGCGAGGGGGCGGGGGCTACACCTTC CASSERGGGGYTF
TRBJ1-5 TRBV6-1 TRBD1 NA TGTGCCAGCAGTGACAAAGGGACAGGGCCTAATCAGCCCCAGCATTTT CASSDKGTGPNQPQHF
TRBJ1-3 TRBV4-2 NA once TGTGCCAGCAGCCCCGGGGGAGGAAACACCATATATTTT CASSPGGGNTIYF
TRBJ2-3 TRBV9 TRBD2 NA TGTGCCAGCAGCCCGCGACTAGCGGGAGGAGTCACAGATACGCAGTATTTT CASSPRLAGGVTDTQYF
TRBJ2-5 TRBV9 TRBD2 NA TGTGCCAGCAGCGTAGGGGGGGGGAACCCGTCCGAGACCCAGTACTTC CASSVGGGNPSETQYF
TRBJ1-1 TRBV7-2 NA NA TGTGCCAGCAGCCTCACGAGGGCGCGGGGCACTGAAGCTTTCTTT CASSLTRARGTEAFF
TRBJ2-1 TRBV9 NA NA TGTGCCAGCAGCGTAGATGTTTTGTTACAGAACAATGAGCAGTTCTTC CASSVDVLLQNNEQFF
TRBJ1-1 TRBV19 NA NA TGTGCCAGTAGTATCCGCGACAGAATGAACACTGAAGCTTTCTTT CASSIRDRMNTEAFF